Detailed here is one TCR beta chain. Its antigen is undetermined. Trimming took off 3 bases at V and 7 bases at J, with 8 bases between the two ends. CDR1 is SGDLS and CDR2 is YYNGEE in the germline V gene. The CDR3 has 13 amino acids. Every donor gave 7.5 to 10 milliliters of peripheral blood. The data were taken from a study of blood T cells in healthy people across ages. Study-level findings and limits: CMV status of donors was not determined, possibly confounding expanded clonotype changes.

Using a J-beta primer mix together with a sample-barcoded 5' primer, a second PCR was run for roughly 6 to 12 cycles. TCRdb reanalysed the 5' RACE reads using MiXCR and keeps one entry per CDR3 protein. The profile shows roughly 2 million distinct CDR3 sequences, around half of them singletons. The chain combines TRBV9 with TRBJ1-6; D gene unclear. Specimen: blood. The receptor was isolated from a woman in her thirties or forties in good health. The CDR3 region is CASSAAENSPLHF. In DNA form, the CDR3 reads TGTGCCAGCAGCGCAGCAGAGAATTCACCCCTCCACTTT.